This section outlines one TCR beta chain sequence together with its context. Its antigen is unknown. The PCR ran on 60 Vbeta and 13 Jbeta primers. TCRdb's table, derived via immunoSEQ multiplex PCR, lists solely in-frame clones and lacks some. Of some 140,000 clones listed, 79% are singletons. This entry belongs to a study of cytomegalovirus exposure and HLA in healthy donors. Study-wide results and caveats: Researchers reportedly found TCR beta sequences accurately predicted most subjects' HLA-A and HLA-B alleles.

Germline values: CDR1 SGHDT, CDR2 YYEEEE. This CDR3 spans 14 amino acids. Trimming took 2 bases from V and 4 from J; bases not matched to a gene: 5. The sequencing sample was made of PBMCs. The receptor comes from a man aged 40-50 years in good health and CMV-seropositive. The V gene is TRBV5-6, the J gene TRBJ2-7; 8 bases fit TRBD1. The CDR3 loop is CASSFLDRVYEQYF. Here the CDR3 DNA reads TGTGCCAGCAGCTTCTTGGACAGGGTTTACGAGCAGTACTTC.